A selection of T cell receptor beta chains follows, all from one sample in a study of blood T cell repertoires in COVID-19. The method was immunoSEQ multiplex PCR; TCRdb's version includes in-frame clones alone and lacks a portion of them. The data contain 140,000 to 150,000 clones, around 86% of them singletons. Material for sequencing was peripheral blood. The receptors stem from a human donor in a cohort sampled during active COVID-19. Each CDR3 is given with its conserved first and last residue. D genes are given only for firm matches. Clone size is given for some rows only: seen once, a few or many times, or a class if the clone is expanded.

J,size,V,D,DNA,CDR3
TRBJ1-5,NA,TRBV28,TRBD1,TGTGCCAGCAGTACACAGGGGTTTGGCTTGAATCAGCCCCAGCATTTT,CASSTQGFGLNQPQHF
TRBJ2-7,NA,TRBV19,NA,TGTGCCAGTAGGCGATCGGGAACCTACGAGCAGTACTTC,CASRRSGTYEQYF
TRBJ2-3,NA,TRBV6-6,TRBD1,TGTGCCAGCAGTCTCCGCCTCCCGGGACAGGGGAGAGATACGCAGTATTTT,CASSLRLPGQGRDTQYF
TRBJ1-1,few,TRBV4-3,NA,TGCGCCAGCAGCCAAGGAGACTTGGGGGGGACTGAAGCTTTCTTT,CASSQGDLGGTEAFF
TRBJ2-7,few,TRBV2,NA,TGTGCCAGCAGCAGGGACAACTCCTACGAGCAGTACTTC,CASSRDNSYEQYF
TRBJ1-2,NA,TRBV7-2,NA,TGTGCCAGCAGCCTTTGGACAGTTTACAACTATGGCTACACCTTC,CASSLWTVYNYGYTF
TRBJ2-3,NA,TRBV5-1,TRBD2,TGCGCCAGCAGCCCCGCCGGCGGGAGCGTCACAGATACGCAGTATTTT,CASSPAGGSVTDTQYF
TRBJ2-7,NA,TRBV4-3,TRBD2,TGCGCCAGCAGCCAAGAACGGAGCGGGAGCTCCTACGAGCAGTACTTC,CASSQERSGSSYEQYF
TRBJ1-4,NA,TRBV4-3,TRBD1,TGCGCCAGCAGCAAGGACAGGGCCCACAACGTTAATGAAAAACTGTTTTTT,CASSKDRAHNVNEKLFF
TRBJ2-1,once,TRBV3-1/TRBV3-2,NA,TGTGCCAGCAGCCTCCCAAAGGCCCGGAGCTCCTACAATGAGCAGTTCTTC,CASSLPKARSSYNEQFF
TRBJ1-5,NA,TRBV4-1,TRBD1,TGCGCCAGCAGCCAAGGAGCTGGACAGGGGGTTTACCAGCCCCAGCATTTT,CASSQGAGQGVYQPQHF
TRBJ2-7,NA,TRBV21-1,NA,TGTGCCCTCCATGGGGGGTTCGAGCAGTACTTC,CALHGGFEQYF
TRBJ1-2,NA,TRBV28,NA,TGTGCCAGCCTCCTCGCCTCGGGGGGCGGGCGCTATGGCTACACCTTC,CASLLASGGGRYGYTF
TRBJ2-6,NA,TRBV9,NA,TGTGCCAGCAGCGTAGAAGTGGGAGCGGGGGCCAACGTCCTGACTTTC,CASSVEVGAGANVLTF
TRBJ2-1,NA,TRBV29-1,NA,TGCAGCGTTGAAGATCACCGGGCGGGAAAGATCTACAATGAGCAGTTCTTC,CSVEDHRAGKIYNEQFF
TRBJ2-1,NA,TRBV7-9,TRBD2,TGTGCCAGCAGCCTCTGGACTAGCGGGAGGGGTCATGAGCAGTTCTTC,CASSLWTSGRGHEQFF
TRBJ2-5,NA,TRBV28,TRBD2,TGTGCCAGCAGTCGTCGGACTAGCGGGAGGACCCAGTACTTC,CASSRRTSGRTQYF
TRBJ1-4,NA,TRBV5-1,TRBD1,TGCGCCAGCAGTCGTTCTACCGGGGACAGGGGGGAAAAACTGTTTTTT,CASSRSTGDRGEKLFF
TRBJ1-2,once,TRBV5-6,TRBD1,TGTGCCAGCAGCTTGGGTGTGGGGACAGGGAACTATGGCTACACCTTC,CASSLGVGTGNYGYTF
TRBJ2-7,NA,TRBV7-9,TRBD1,TGTGCCAGCAGCTTAAGAGCGACAGGGCCCCCCTACGAGCAGTACTTC,CASSLRATGPPYEQYF
TRBJ2-1,NA,TRBV9,TRBD2,TGTGCCAGCTCCCTGGGGAGCGGGGGGTACATTGAGCAGTTCTTC,CASSLGSGGYIEQFF
TRBJ2-2,NA,TRBV6-2/TRBV6-3,TRBD2,TGTGCCAGCAGCCTGAGGACTAGCGGAAACACCGGGGAGCTGTTTTTT,CASSLRTSGNTGELFF
TRBJ2-7,few,TRBV7-3,NA,TGTGCCAGCAGCTTTGGCACAACTAACTACCGGGACTTGGCCTACGAGCAGTACTTC,CASSFGTTNYRDLAYEQYF
TRBJ2-2,NA,TRBV18,NA,TGTGCCAGCTCATCGTCACAGGGTATCCGGGGGGAGCTGTTTTTT,CASSSSQGIRGELFF
TRBJ2-2,NA,TRBV9,NA,TGTGCCAGCAGCGTAGAATCAGGGCTATACACCGGGGAGCTGTTTTTT,CASSVESGLYTGELFF
TRBJ1-1,NA,TRBV7-2,NA,TGTGCCAGCAGCTTAGCACGGGGGGTAGGCACTGAAGCTTTCTTT,CASSLARGVGTEAFF
TRBJ2-2,NA,TRBV6-2/TRBV6-3,TRBD2,TGTGCCAGCAGTTACTCCACCGGGACTAGCGGGAGAATCAAGAACACCGGGGAGCTGTTTTTT,CASSYSTGTSGRIKNTGELFF
TRBJ2-1,NA,TRBV11-2,TRBD1,TGTGCCAGCAGCTCTCAACCCACCGGGACAGCCAACAATGAGCAGTTCTTC,CASSSQPTGTANNEQFF
TRBJ2-7,NA,TRBV29-1,NA,TGCAGCGTAGCCCTAGCCTCCTACGAGCAGTACTTC,CSVALASYEQYF
TRBJ2-7,once,TRBV28,TRBD2,TGTGCCAGCACTCCCCCTGGACTAGCCACCTACGAGCAGTACTTC,CASTPPGLATYEQYF
TRBJ2-1,NA,TRBV4-2,TRBD2,TGTGCCAGCAGCCACCCCCCCGTGCGGCTAGCGGGAGAAGATGGGTTGGAGCAGTTCTTC,CASSHPPVRLAGEDGLEQFF
TRBJ1-2,once,TRBV29-1,NA,TGCAGCGCATGGACAGTGACTAACTATGGCTACACCTTC,CSAWTVTNYGYTF
TRBJ2-7,NA,TRBV7-2,NA,TGTGCCAGCAGCCCCTCGACAGGTTCGAGCTCCTACGAGCAGTACTTC,CASSPSTGSSSYEQYF
TRBJ2-6,many,TRBV9,NA,TGTGCCAGCAGTGCCGGAGACTCTGGGGCCAACGTCCTGACTTTC,CASSAGDSGANVLTF
TRBJ1-2,few,TRBV7-2,TRBD1,TGTGCCAGCAGCCTGACAGGGGGCTGGGGCTACACCTTC,CASSLTGGWGYTF
TRBJ1-5,NA,TRBV6-1,NA,TGTGCCAGCAGTGATGGACAACACAATCAGCCCCAGCATTTT,CASSDGQHNQPQHF
TRBJ2-7,NA,TRBV9,NA,TGTGCCAGCAGCGTAGACCCGACAGGTCAGGACGAGCAGTACTTC,CASSVDPTGQDEQYF